Below, 26 T cell receptor beta chains from the same sample are listed, as sequenced in a study of molecular identifiers for immune sequencing clone quantification. TCRdb reanalysed the PCR reads using MiXCR and keeps one entry per CDR3 protein. The repertoire consists of 460,000 or so distinct CDR3 sequences, with roughly a fifth occurring once and the leading ten covering around 0.86%. Sequencing input: naive CD8+ T cells from blood, with Jurkat cell RNA spiked in. Noted subset: FACS-sorted CD8+CD4-CCR7+CD45RA+ naive T cells. The receptors shown here come from a human donor in good health. Some libraries in this study had Jurkat cell RNA spiked in.

Remarks on this clonotype: A read error may be the cause here, since a much bigger clone is one base away. This chain joins TRBV29-1 and TRBJ2-2; TRBD1 matches at 7 bases. Germline lookup yields CDR1 SQVTM and CDR2 ANQGSEA. The CDR3 loop spans 14 amino acids. Germline trimming cut 3 bases from V and 4 bases from J; bases unmatched to any gene: 5. CDR3 coding DNA: TGCAGCGTTGATGGCAGGGGGAGCACCGGGGAGCTGTTTTTT. This codes for CSVDGRGSTGELFF.

There are many counts of this clonotype. This chain joins TRBV29-1 and TRBJ2-2; D uncertain. This CDR3 is built from 11 residues. Germline-derived CDR1 and CDR2 are SQVTM and ANQGSEA. The V and J ends lost 6 bases and 7 bases respectively, with 9 bases between them. CDR3 in DNA: TGCAGCGTGAATGTTGGCGGGGAGCTGTTTTTT. The encoded protein is CSVNVGGELFF.

This clonotype was seen many times. The V call is TRBV14, the J call TRBJ2-7; 8 nucleotides agree with TRBD2. This CDR3 is built from 14 residues. V trimming: 4 bases; J trimming: 4 bases; junction bases outside the gene matches: 6. Per the germline V gene, CDR1 is SGHDN and CDR2 is FVKESK. The DNA of the CDR3 is TGTGCCAGCAGCCCTCCGGGACTAGGGTACGAGCAGTACTTC. Translated, it gives CASSPPGLGYEQYF.

Many counts were recorded for this clonotype. The chain combines TRBV10-1 with TRBJ2-3; D not resolved. Germline values: CDR1 WNHNN, CDR2 SYGVQD (reference sequence). V lost 3 bases, J lost 6 bases, and 13 bases lay in between. CDR3 length: 14 residues. The CDR3 sequence: CASSDSDGADTQYF. The CDR3 DNA is TGCGCCAGCAGTGACTCGGACGGAGCTGATACGCAGTATTTT.

This clonotype was detected only a few times. This chain uses TRBV4-3 with TRBJ2-5; weak D call: TRBD2 (6 bases). V shed 0 bases and J shed 3 bases, with 8 bases lying between them. Germline V gives CDR1 LGHNA, CDR2 YSLEER. This CDR3 has 14 amino acids. The CDR3 DNA is TGCGCCAGCAGCCAAGAGTGGGGGGAAGAGACCCAGTACTTC. Translation: CASSQEWGEETQYF.

About this clonotype: An end of the junction differs from the germline gene, which may be a read error. The chain uses TRBV12-3 or TRBV12-4 and TRBJ2-2; TRBD2 agrees at 7 bases. The CDR3 loop spans 15 amino acids. CDR3 region: CASSPGGFNTGKLFF. The CDR3 nucleotides read TGTGCCAGCTCCCCCGGGGGGTTCAACACCGGGAAGCTGTTTTTT.

Ten or more counts support this clonotype. J is TRBJ2-3 and V is TRBV7-2; no definite D call. From germline, CDR1 is SGHTA and CDR2 FQGNSA. The CDR3 consists of 14 residues. Deletions cut 1 base from V and 0 bases from J, with 5 bases between. The CDR3 nucleotides are TGTGCCAGCAGCTTAGAAATCAGCACAGATACGCAGTATTTT. This gives the protein CASSLEISTDTQYF.

A note on this clonotype: This CDR3 is missing its conserved last phenylalanine or tryptophan, likely due to a read error. V is TRBV5-1 and J is TRBJ2-2; perhaps TRBD1 as D (5 bases). This CDR3 is 15 amino acids long. The germline CDR1 and CDR2 sequences are SGHRS and YFSETQ. V lost 1 base and J 6 bases, leaving 13 bases between the germline ends. CDR3 region: CASSLSAGSAGELFS. Here the CDR3 DNA reads TGCGCCAGCAGCTTGAGTGCAGGGTCGGCCGGGGAGCTGTTTTCT.

As for this clonotype: Possible read error: a much larger clone is one base away. The chain joins TRBV12-3 or TRBV12-4 to TRBJ2-3; tentative D call: TRBD2 (5 bases). The CDR3 extends over 14 amino acids. CDR3 sequence (DNA): TGTGCCAACAGTTTAGCGATAAGCACAGATACGCAGTATTTT. This sequence encodes CANSLAISTDTQYF.

This clonotype was observed many times. The V call is TRBV29-1, the J call TRBJ2-2; D remains ambiguous. Trimming took 4 bases from V and 1 from J, leaving 4 bases between them. Germline CDR1 is SQVTM and CDR2 is ANQGSEA. The CDR3 sequence is 12 residues long. The CDR3 region has the DNA TGCAGCGTTGTAGAGAACACCGGGGAGCTGTTTTTT. Amino acid sequence: CSVVENTGELFF.

This clonotype was counted a few times. The chain couples TRBV4-3 to TRBJ2-7; 7 bases align to TRBD1. CDR1 is LGHNA and CDR2 is YSLEER in the germline V gene. CDR3 size: 15 residues. V dropped 3 bases and J dropped 4; count of bases not matched to a gene: 9. The DNA of the CDR3 is TGCGCCAGCAGCCAGAACAGGGGCGCGGGTTACGAGCAGTACTTC. This encodes CASSQNRGAGYEQYF.

In this sample, this clonotype turned up many times. V usage is TRBV7-2 and J usage is TRBJ1-5, with D perhaps TRBD1 (6 bases). Trimming removed 5 bases at V and 0 bases at J, with 14 bases between. The length of the CDR3 is 16 residues. CDR1 and CDR2 from the germline V gene are SGHTA and FQGNSA. CDR3 residues: CASSVTGYNSNQPQHF. The DNA of the CDR3 is TGTGCCAGCAGCGTGACAGGATACAATAGCAATCAGCCCCAGCATTTT.

Of note for this clonotype: The final CDR3 position lacks the conserved phenylalanine or tryptophan, pointing to a likely read error. The rearrangement links TRBV11-2 to TRBJ1-1; a possible D gene is TRBD1 (6 bases). Germline CDR1 SGHAT, CDR2 FQNNGV. The CDR3 extends over 15 amino acids. V lost 5 bases to trimming and J lost 3 bases, with 16 bases between them. CDR3 amino acids: CASSQQTGGDTEAFL. The CDR3 DNA is TGTGCCAGCAGCCAGCAGACGGGGGGCGACACTGAAGCTTTCCTT.

In this sample, this clonotype turned up many times. V gene TRBV6-5 combines with J gene TRBJ2-5, with 10 bases identical to TRBD1. The CDR3 has 15 residues. The J segment lost 4 bases and the V segment lost 6 bases, leaving 8 bases of the junction unmatched. CDR1 and CDR2 from the germline V gene are MNHEY and SVGAGI. The CDR3 loop is CASRRGQGISETQYF. CDR3 in DNA: TGTGCCAGCAGGCGGGGACAGGGGATTTCAGAGACCCAGTACTTC.

There are a few counts of this clonotype. This chain uses TRBV19 with TRBJ2-7; maybe TRBD2 (6 bases). The germline CDR1 and CDR2 sequences are LNHDA and SQIVND (reference sequence). There are 15 residues in the CDR3. The V end lost 3 bases, the J end lost 2 bases, and 14 bases lay between the germline ends. The CDR3 protein is CASSISAGKTYEQYF. The CDR3 DNA is TGTGCCAGTAGTATTTCGGCGGGGAAAACCTACGAGCAGTACTTC.

Written as DNA, the CDR3 is TGCAGTGCTAGAGATTTTGACGGACTAGCGGGTGAGCAGTTCTTC. Amino acid sequence: CSARDFDGLAGEQFF. The chain combines TRBV20-1 with TRBJ2-1; 11 nucleotides line up with TRBD2. The CDR3 is made up of 15 amino acids. Germline CDR1 and CDR2: DFQATT and SNEGSKA (reference sequence). The ends lost 0 bases at V and 9 bases at J; junction bases unmatched: 7.

This clonotype was seen only a few times. The chain has TRBV21-1 and TRBJ2-3; the table's D call, TRBD1, was not checked against the DNA. TRBV21-1 is noted as a pseudogene. This CDR3 comprises 16 residues. The CDR3 loop reads CASSSDRGSSTDTQYF. The CDR3, as DNA: TGTGCCAGCAGCAGTGACAGGGGCTCTAGCACAGATACGCAGTATTTT.

The chain is built from TRBV7-9 and TRBJ1-4, with D unclear. Trimming left V 4 bases short and J 6 bases short, with 21 bases between. Germline lookup yields CDR1 SEHNR and CDR2 FQNEAQ (reference sequence). CDR3 length: 17 residues. CDR3 region: CASSSSELRETDEKLFF. The CDR3 DNA follows: TGTGCCAGCAGCTCGTCGGAGCTCCGGGAGACTGATGAAAAACTGTTTTTT.

This clonotype was detected a few times. V is TRBV4-1 and J is TRBJ2-1; D ambiguous. Germline-derived CDR1 and CDR2 are MGHRA and YSYEKL. Trimming cost V 0 bases and J 5 bases, with 8 bases left between them. The CDR3 is made up of 14 amino acids. The CDR3 sequence: CASSQETLHNEQFF. The CDR3 region has the DNA TGCGCCAGCAGCCAAGAGACCCTACACAATGAGCAGTTCTTC.

CDR3 in amino acids: CASSYRDRGKTQYF. The CDR3 DNA reads TGTGCCAGCAGCTACCGGGACAGGGGAAAGACCCAGTACTTC. J is TRBJ2-5 and V is TRBV11-2; 10 nucleotides line up with TRBD1. Germline V gene data show CDR1 as SGHAT and CDR2 as FQNNGV. Trimming removed 4 bases from V and 6 bases from J; junction bases left unmatched: 5. This CDR3 is built from 14 residues.

At least ten counts were recorded for this clonotype. The CDR3: CASSSPTNTQYF. In DNA form, the CDR3 reads TGTGCCAGCAGCTCCCCCACTAATACGCAGTATTTT. The gene calls are TRBV7-6 and TRBJ2-3; no clear D gene. CDR1 and CDR2 from the germline V gene are SGHVS and FNYEAQ. CDR3 size: 12 residues. Trimming took 4 bases from V and 7 from J, leaving 9 bases between them.

The chain links TRBV2 to TRBJ2-1; D gene uncertain. This CDR3 region has 14 residues. Germline CDR1 and CDR2: SNHLY and FYNNEI. Trimming shortened V by 0 bases and J by 6 bases, and 9 bases separated the two germline ends. CDR3 amino acids: CASSEASLSNEQFF. CDR3 nucleotides: TGTGCCAGCAGTGAAGCGTCCCTTTCCAATGAGCAGTTCTTC.

This clonotype was observed many times. V is TRBV3-1 and J is TRBJ2-3, with D maybe TRBD1 (5 bases). CDR1 and CDR2 (germline): LGHDT, YNNKEL (reference sequence). The germline V and J ends were trimmed by 6 bases and 3 bases, with 10 bases remaining between them. CDR3 size: 13 residues. CDR3 bases: TGTGCCAGCAGACCCAGGGTTACAGATACGCAGTATTTT. It encodes CASRPRVTDTQYF.

The gene calls are TRBV19 and TRBJ1-1, with a possible D match to TRBD1 (5 bases). Trimming took off 6 bases at V and 7 bases at J, with 24 bases between the two ends. CDR1 is LNHDA, CDR2 SQIVND, per germline (reference sequence). The CDR3 consists of 16 residues. The DNA for the CDR3 is TGTGCCAGTAGCCCTAGCGCCGGGACCGTGGTCGTTGAAGCTTTCTTT. This gives the protein CASSPSAGTVVVEAFF.

The chain uses TRBV5-1 and TRBJ2-2; tentative D call: TRBD2 (5 bases). CDR3 length equals 14 residues. From germline, CDR1 is SGHRS and CDR2 YFSETQ. Between the trimmed V and J ends, which lost 1 base and 5 bases, there was a span of 9 bases. The CDR3 DNA reads TGCGCCAGCAGCTTGCTCGGGGTGACCGGGGAGCTGTTTTTT. Amino acids: CASSLLGVTGELFF.

Regarding this clonotype: Since the CDR3 does not end with the conserved phenylalanine or tryptophan, this likely comes from a read error. The CDR3 loop reads CAISESPIRGQETQYV. The DNA for the CDR3 is TGTGCCATCAGTGAGTCCCCGATTAGGGGTCAAGAGACCCAGTACGTC. V is TRBV10-3 and J is TRBJ2-5; perhaps TRBD1 as D (5 bases). CDR3 size: 16 residues. Germline V gives CDR1 ENHRY, CDR2 SYGVKD. Deletions cut 0 bases from V and 2 bases from J, with 13 bases between.